This TCR beta chain was sequenced for a study of T cells in Graves' hyperthyroidism and ophthalmopathy (dated by TCRdb to the late 2010s). Concerning the study at large: A discovery cohort of approximately 100 patients, 43 with Graves' ophthalmopathy and 57 with stable Graves' hyperthyroidism, was used to find distinguishing TCR V-J signatures. In addition, the study compared T-cell repertoires in thyroid tissue and in blood from five to seven Graves' hyperthyroidism patients. Prospective prediction of ophthalmopathy was tested in an independent validation cohort consisting of about 20 hyperthyroidism patients and about 17 patients who later progressed to ophthalmopathy. The 100 discovery patients were randomly split 7:3 into training and test sets. Once sampling was done, hyperthyroidism patients were given methimazole at a starting dose of 30 mg daily, whereas ophthalmopathy patients were given high-dose intravenous methylprednisolone. According to the paper, TCR Vbeta CDR3 sequencing was carried out on around 140 peripheral blood samples, which came from approximately 43 ophthalmopathy, 75 to 80 hyperthyroidism and 17 progressor patients.

TCR beta CDR3 regions were amplified from RNA transcripts. A first-round RT-PCR of the TCR CDR3 used the HTBI primer set with the Qiagen OneStep RT-PCR kit. The libraries were constructed in a second round of multiplex PCR and then size-selected and purified. Paired-end sequencing of the libraries was performed with 100 bp reads on an Illumina HiSeq2000. On the study's bioinformatics: Raw data were processed with SOAPnuke, discarding reads with adapters, uncalled bases, mean Phred below 15, or no exact constant-primer or identifier match. COPE v1.2.5 was used to merge high-quality paired reads, and clonotypes were defined as unique nucleotide sequences. MiTCR v1.1 was used to align clonotypes to the IMGT TRBV, TRBD and TRBJ reference segments. The analysis was restricted to V-J combinations with a frequency above 0.0001, which together covered 99.2% of the repertoires. A TCS score was defined as the ratio of F50 (clonal expansion) to E x V (chaos), with BLOSUM62-based TCRdist applied between CDR3 peptides within each V-J. Welch's t-statistics and random forest reduced around 520 V-J features to under 15, which were used in a naive Bayes classifier (R e1071). The similarity between thyroid and blood repertoires was quantified using the Morisita-Horn index. Using fastp at Q25 and MiXCR, TCRdb reprocessed the public reads and kept productive beta chains. Each entry is one CDR3 protein sequence, shown with its most common DNA and genes. None of the V and J calls come from the authors' own analysis; TCRdb made them. Recorded for this sample are more than 500,000 distinct CDR3 sequences; over 45% of them occurred a single time. Of the sample, around two fifths is held by the ten largest clones.

This clonotype was recorded many times. No antigen is known for it. No per-base quality is available; no much larger clone lies one base away. The study excluded patients with uncontrolled infections, other autoimmune diseases, pregnancy or lactation. Diagnoses were based on clinical symptoms, serum thyroxine and TRAb, thyroid ultrasound and orbital computed tomography. Trizol reagent was used to extract total RNA, and RNA quality was then checked on an Agilent 2100 Bioanalyzer. The study at large found these results: A 13 V-J signature model separated ophthalmopathy from stable hyperthyroidism, with roughly 88% sensitivity and around 84% specificity in cross-validation and 80%/75% in testing. In validation, progression to ophthalmopathy was predicted by the model with more than 65% sensitivity and 72.22% specificity, a median of 6.5 months before onset. No statistical method was used to fix the sample size in advance, and group allocation was not hidden from the investigators. Most expanded thyroid clonotypes (frequency above 0.001) were also detected in blood, suggesting blood repertoires may reflect thyroid immune responses.

Sequenced material: peripheral blood or thyroid tissue (not recorded which). The sequence came from an adult woman with Graves' disease, either hyperthyroidism or ophthalmopathy (not recorded which).

CDR3 protein: CSARVEGGAPYGYTF. The nucleotide sequence is given as TGCAGTGCTAGAGTCGAGGGGGGCGCTCCCTATGGCTACACCTTC. The chain links TRBV20-1 with TRBJ1-2, with a weak D call of TRBD1 (6 bases match). Trimming at the junction amounts to 1 base on V and 4 bases on J, and the germline ends lie 16 bases apart. CDR1 and CDR2 were assigned from the germline V gene (reference sequence) as DFQATT and SNEGSKA. From its cysteine to its phenylalanine, the CDR3 spans 15 amino acids. The entry retains the CDR3 DNA only, 45 bases that are in frame from base 1.